A single T cell receptor beta chain is shown here with its context. In this sample, this clonotype turned up many times. What this receptor recognizes is not known. Base qualities are not at hand, and no much larger clone is one base apart. These data are taken from a study of T cells of healthy individuals (dated by TCRdb to between 2017 and 2018). The library was prepared using 5' RACE. TCRdb lists the instrument as Illumina MiSeq. TCRdb reanalyzed the raw reads on its own, using fastp at Q25 for trimming and MiXCR for clone calling, and kept in-frame beta chains. Each CDR3 protein gets just one entry, which takes the most common genes and DNA from the rows behind it. This sample has tens of thousands of distinct CDR3 sequences in its table, and about 4.2% of those were observed once. The top ten clonotypes cover over 8.5% of the sample. V has 5 bases trimmed and J has 0 bases trimmed; junction bases matching no gene number 6. CDR3 length: 15 amino acids, cysteine to phenylalanine. Of all the DNA, just the CDR3 is kept, 45 bases in frame from base 1. CDR1 SGHVS and CDR2 FQNEAQ were looked up in the germline V gene.

The TCR sequence derives from a human donor in good health. The chain is encoded by TRBV7-8 joined to TRBJ2-7; TRBD1 agrees with 8 junctional bases. The nucleotide sequence reads as follows: TGTGCCAGCAGCCGCGACAGGGGCGGCTCCTACGAGCAGTACTTC. Its translation reads: CASSRDRGGSYEQYF.